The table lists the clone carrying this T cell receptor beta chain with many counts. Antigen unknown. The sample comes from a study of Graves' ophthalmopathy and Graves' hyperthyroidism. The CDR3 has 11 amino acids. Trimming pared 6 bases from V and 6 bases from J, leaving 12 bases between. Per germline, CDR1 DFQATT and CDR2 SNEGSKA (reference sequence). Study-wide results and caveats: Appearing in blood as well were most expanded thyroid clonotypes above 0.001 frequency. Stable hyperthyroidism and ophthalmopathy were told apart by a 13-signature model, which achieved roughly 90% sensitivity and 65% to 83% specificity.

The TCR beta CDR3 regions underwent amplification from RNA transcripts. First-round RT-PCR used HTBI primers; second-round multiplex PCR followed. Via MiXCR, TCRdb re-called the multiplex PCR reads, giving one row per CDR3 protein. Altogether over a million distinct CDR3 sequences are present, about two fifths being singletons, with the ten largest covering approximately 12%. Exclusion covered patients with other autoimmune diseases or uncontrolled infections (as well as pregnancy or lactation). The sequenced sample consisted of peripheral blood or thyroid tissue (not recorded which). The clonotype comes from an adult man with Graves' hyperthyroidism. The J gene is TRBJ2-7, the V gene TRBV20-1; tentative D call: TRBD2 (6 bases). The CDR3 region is CSASPGGEQYF. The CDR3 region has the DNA TGCAGTGCCTCCCCCGGGGGCGAGCAGTACTTC.